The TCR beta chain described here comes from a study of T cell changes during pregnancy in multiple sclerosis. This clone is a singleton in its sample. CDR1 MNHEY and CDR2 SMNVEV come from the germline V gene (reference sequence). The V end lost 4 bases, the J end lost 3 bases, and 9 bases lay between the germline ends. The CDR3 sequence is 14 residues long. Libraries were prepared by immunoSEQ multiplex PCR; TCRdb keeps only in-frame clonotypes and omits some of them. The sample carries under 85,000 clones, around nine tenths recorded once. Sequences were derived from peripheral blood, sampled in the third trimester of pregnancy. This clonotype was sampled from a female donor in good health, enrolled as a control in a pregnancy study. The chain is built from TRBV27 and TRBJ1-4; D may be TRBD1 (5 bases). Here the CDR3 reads CASSSTGPNEKLFF. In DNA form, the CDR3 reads TGTGCCAGCAGTTCCACAGGACCTAATGAAAAACTGTTTTTT.